These 9 T cell receptor beta chains were all obtained from the same sample, sequenced in a study of OX40 agonist ivuxolimab in advanced cancers. TCRdb keeps only in-frame clones here, not all; method: immunoSEQ multiplex PCR. The table has about 73,000 clones, about 93% seen once. The specimen comprised CD4+ or CD8+ T cells sorted from blood, sampled in a trial of the OX40 agonist ivuxolimab. These receptors were obtained from an adult with an advanced solid tumor such as melanoma, head and neck, liver or kidney cancer.

The chain recombines TRBV7-3 with TRBJ2-1; 9 bases line up with TRBD2. The V segment lost 4 bases and the J segment 9 bases; nucleotides outside the gene matches: 10. Germline V lookup: CDR1 SGHTA, CDR2 FQGTGA. The CDR3 loop spans 15 amino acids. The CDR3 region has the DNA TGTGCCAGCAGCTCCTCTGGCGGGAGGGCCGGTGAGCAGTTCTTC. The encoded protein is CASSSSGGRAGEQFF.

This rearrangement joins TRBV6-5 to TRBJ2-7; 8 bases align to TRBD2. The V gene's germline CDR1 is MNHEY and CDR2 SVGAGI. This CDR3 region has 15 residues. V lost 4 bases, J lost 3 bases, and 8 bases stayed unmatched. The CDR3: CASSSSSGTNYEQYF. DNA for the CDR3: TGTGCCAGCAGTTCCAGTAGCGGGACAAACTACGAGCAGTACTTC.

V and J are TRBV5-4 and TRBJ1-4; D possibly corresponds to TRBD1 (6 bases). Germline V gene sequence: CDR1 SGHNT, CDR2 YYREEE (reference sequence). The CDR3 extends over 14 amino acids. V lost 1 base to trimming and J lost 6 bases, with 10 bases between them. The CDR3 region is CASSLRGLDEKLFF. The CDR3 bases are TGTGCCAGCAGCTTGCGGGGGCTGGATGAAAAACTGTTTTTT.

This rearrangement joins TRBV7-2 to TRBJ2-2, with 13 bases that match TRBD2. With 9 bases clipped from V and 5 bases from J, the junction kept 6 bases outside the gene matches. CDR1 SGHTA and CDR2 FQGNSA come from the germline V gene. The CDR3 has 15 residues. In nucleotides, the CDR3 is TGTGCCAGGCCACTAGCGGGAGGGAATACCGGGGAGCTGTTTTTT. It is translated as CARPLAGGNTGELFF.

The chain carries TRBV18 and TRBJ2-3; D assignment may be TRBD1 or TRBD2 (5 bases each). This CDR3 has 14 amino acids. V shed 3 bases and J shed 4 bases, with 11 bases lying between them. Germline V gene lookup returns CDR1 KGHSH and CDR2 LQKENI. The CDR3 sequence: CASSPWLGADTQYF. DNA of the CDR3: TGTGCCAGCTCACCGTGGTTGGGGGCAGATACGCAGTATTTT.

V usage is TRBV28 and J usage is TRBJ1-2; D is unclear. V shed 6 bases and J shed 7 bases, with 18 bases lying between them. There are 14 residues in the CDR3. Germline V gene lookup returns CDR1 MDHEN and CDR2 SYDVKM. The CDR3 reads CASSSGFISLGYTF. The CDR3 nucleotides read TGTGCCAGCAGCTCTGGATTTATCAGTCTTGGCTACACCTTC.

This clone was seen a few times. The chain recombines TRBV4-3 with TRBJ2-3, with D possibly TRBD1 on 6 matching bases. CDR1 is LGHNA and CDR2 is YSLEER in the germline V gene. CDR3 length: 15 residues. Trimming took 2 bases from V and 2 from J, leaving 11 bases between them. In DNA, the CDR3 is TGCGCCAGCAGCCAAACAGGGACCTACACAGATACGCAGTATTTT. Protein product: CASSQTGTYTDTQYF.

The gene calls are TRBV4-2 and TRBJ2-5, with TRBD2 matching 11 bases. The CDR3 sequence is 16 residues long. The V gene end was trimmed by 2 bases and the J gene end by 2 bases; junction bases not matched to a gene: 4. Germline V gene sequence: CDR1 LGHNA, CDR2 YNFKEQ. Here the CDR3 reads CASSQNSGRGQETQYF. The DNA of the CDR3 is TGTGCCAGCAGCCAAAATAGCGGGAGGGGGCAAGAGACCCAGTACTTC.

The V and J genes are TRBV5-4 and TRBJ2-7, with 8 bases matching TRBD2. V trimming: 6 bases; J trimming: 2 bases; junction bases outside the gene matches: 7. Germline CDR1 and CDR2: SGHNT and YYREEE (reference sequence). The CDR3 spans 14 residues. In nucleotides, the CDR3 is TGTGCCAGCACCACACCGGGACTAGCCTACGAGCAGTACTTC. Residues: CASTTPGLAYEQYF.